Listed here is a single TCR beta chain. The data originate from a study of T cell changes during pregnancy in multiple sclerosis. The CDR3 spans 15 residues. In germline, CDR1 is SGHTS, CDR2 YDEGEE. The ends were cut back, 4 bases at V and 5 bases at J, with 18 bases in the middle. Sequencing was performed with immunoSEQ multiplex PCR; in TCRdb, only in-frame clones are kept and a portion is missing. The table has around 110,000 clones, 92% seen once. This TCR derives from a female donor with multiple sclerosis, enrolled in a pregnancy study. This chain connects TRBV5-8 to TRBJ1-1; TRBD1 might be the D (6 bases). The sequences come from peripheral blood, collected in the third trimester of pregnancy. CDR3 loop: CASSPFLQGWTEAFF. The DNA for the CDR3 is TGTGCCAGCAGCCCCTTCCTACAGGGATGGACTGAAGCTTTCTTT.